The 17 T cell receptor beta chains given below trace back to one sample, sequenced in a study of human T cells and chemical hapten exposure. Each CDR3 protein is one row after TCRdb ran MiXCR on the RACE reads. The sample lists about 82,000 distinct CDR3 sequences, 10% to 15% occurring once. As to time point: patch test 3, about 24 weeks after DPC sensitization. Treatment described: therapeutic diphenylcyclopropenone sensitization with weekly scalp DPC. The sequencing here drew on whole blood, taken in connection with sensitization to the hapten diphenylcyclopropenone (DPC). The receptors come from a woman in her 50s with alopecia areata. Some clones in this sample may be carry-over from other donors' samples.

At least ten counts were recorded for this clonotype. In DNA, the CDR3 is TGTGCCAGCAGCTTGGTCGGGAGGCCCAACGAGCAGTACTTC. It is translated as CASSLVGRPNEQYF. The rearrangement links TRBV5-6 to TRBJ2-7; 7 positions agree with TRBD2. CDR3 size: 14 residues. The V segment lost 0 bases and the J segment 5 bases; nucleotides outside the gene matches: 5. CDR1 and CDR2 (germline): SGHDT, YYEEEE.

The sample holds a few counts of this clonotype. V usage is TRBV7-8 and J usage is TRBJ2-7; D perhaps matches TRBD1 (5 bases). V gave up 2 bases and J gave up 2 bases, with 7 bases separating them. Germline lookup yields CDR1 SGHVS and CDR2 FQNEAQ. The CDR3 is 13 residues long. DNA of the CDR3: TGTGCCAGCAGCTTAAAGGGGCCCTACGAGCAGTACTTC. Amino acids: CASSLKGPYEQYF.

J is TRBJ1-1 and V is TRBV18; unclear D gene. CDR1 KGHSH and CDR2 LQKENI come from the germline V gene. V was clipped by 2 bases and J by 1 base, with 5 bases between them. The CDR3 has 13 residues. The CDR3 here is CASSPNENTEAFF. Written as DNA, the CDR3 is TGTGCCAGCTCACCAAACGAGAACACTGAAGCTTTCTTT.

This clonotype has a count of ten or more. This chain connects TRBV20-1 to TRBJ2-1; D unresolved. This CDR3 has 11 residues. From germline, CDR1 is DFQATT and CDR2 SNEGSKA (reference sequence). Deletions cut 2 bases from V and 6 bases from J, with 5 bases between. The CDR3 DNA reads as TGCAGTGCTAGACGTTCCAATGAGCAGTTCTTC. This encodes CSARRSNEQFF.

This clonotype was seen only once. The gene calls are TRBV14 and TRBJ2-1; 8 bases align to TRBD1. The length of the CDR3 is 15 residues. Looked up from germline, CDR1 is SGHDN and CDR2 is FVKESK. V gave up 1 base and J gave up 7 bases; unmatched junction bases: 6. CDR3 amino acids: CASSQAGQGRNEQFF. DNA of the CDR3: TGTGCCAGCAGCCAAGCTGGACAGGGCAGGAATGAGCAGTTCTTC.

This clonotype was counted many times. The chain couples TRBV11-2 to TRBJ2-7; a possible D gene is TRBD1 (5 bases). Germline assignment: CDR1 SGHAT and CDR2 FQNNGV. Trimming took off 5 bases at V and 1 base at J, with 15 bases between the two ends. The CDR3 totals 15 residues. As DNA, the CDR3 is TGTGCCAGCAGCCCCGCAGGGTTTGGTTCCTACGAGCAGTACTTC. Translated, it gives CASSPAGFGSYEQYF.

The rearrangement links TRBV10-3 to TRBJ2-7; TRBD1 matches at 8 bases. V shed 10 bases and J 0 bases; nucleotides not matched to a gene: 11. This CDR3 is 15 amino acids long. CDR1 and CDR2 (germline): ENHRY, SYGVKD. CDR3 sequence: CATGAGQDSSYEQYF. The DNA of the CDR3 is TGTGCCACCGGCGCGGGACAGGATAGCTCCTACGAGCAGTACTTC.

There are a few counts of this clonotype. J is TRBJ2-3 and V is TRBV6-5; D is unclear. Per germline, CDR1 MNHEY and CDR2 SVGAGI. The CDR3 extends over 15 amino acids. Trimming removed 2 bases at V and 1 base at J, with 10 bases between. The CDR3: CASSYRISGTDTQYF. The CDR3 bases are TGTGCCAGCAGTTACCGCATCTCCGGCACAGATACGCAGTATTTT.

This clonotype occurred a few times. This CDR3 reads CASSSGLAVNFEYF. The CDR3 nucleotides are TGTGCCAGCAGCTCGGGACTAGCGGTGAACTTCGAGTATTTT. The chain employs TRBV4-2 and TRBJ2-3; 11 bases map to TRBD2. V was pared by 5 bases and J by 13 bases, with 11 bases of the junction left unmatched. Germline-derived CDR1 and CDR2 are LGHNA and YNFKEQ. The CDR3 consists of 14 residues.

Only a few counts were recorded for this clonotype. The V gene is TRBV20-1, the J gene TRBJ2-1, with 9 bases lining up with TRBD2. Trimming took 2 bases from V and 3 from J; bases not matched to a gene: 11. Per germline, CDR1 DFQATT and CDR2 SNEGSKA (reference sequence). The CDR3 extends over 17 amino acids. This chain's CDR3 is CSARPPELAGHYNEQFF. For the CDR3, the DNA is TGCAGTGCTAGACCCCCGGAACTAGCGGGCCACTACAATGAGCAGTTCTTC.

The sample holds many counts of this clonotype. The chain employs TRBV7-6 and TRBJ1-5; TRBD1 might be the D (5 bases). The CDR3 contains 13 residues. Between the trimmed V and J ends, which lost 2 bases and 7 bases, there was a span of 9 bases. Germline CDR1 SGHVS, CDR2 FNYEAQ. The CDR3 nucleotides are TGTGCCAGCAGCTTAAGGGGTGGACAGCCCCAGCATTTT. Protein: CASSLRGGQPQHF.

This clonotype has just a few counts. The CDR3 reads CASSSQSTDTQYF. The CDR3 DNA reads TGTGCCAGCAGCTCCCAGAGCACAGATACGCAGTATTTT. The rearrangement uses TRBV7-3 and TRBJ2-3, with D uncertain. This CDR3 region has 13 residues. Trimming removed 4 bases at V and 0 bases at J, with 5 bases between. The germline CDR1 and CDR2 sequences are SGHTA and FQGTGA.

This clonotype was observed a handful of times. The chain combines TRBV7-6 with TRBJ2-1; 7 bases match TRBD2. After removal of 4 bases from V and 8 bases from J, the junction contained 8 bases not matched to a gene. Germline CDR1 reads SGHVS; CDR2 reads FNYEAQ. The CDR3 is 14 amino acids. The CDR3, as DNA: TGTGCCAGCAGCTCTCTCGGGAGGCTCGATGAGCAGTTCTTC. Translating gives CASSSLGRLDEQFF.

This clonotype has more than one count but fewer than ten. The V and J genes are TRBV20-1 and TRBJ2-7; D ambiguous. Germline V gene lookup returns CDR1 DFQATT and CDR2 SNEGSKA (reference sequence). V dropped 6 bases and J dropped 4 bases, with 13 bases sitting between them. The CDR3 contains 12 residues. This chain's CDR3 is CSAPFGVYEQYF. In DNA, the CDR3 is TGCAGTGCACCCTTTGGGGTTTACGAGCAGTACTTC.

Ten or more counts support this clonotype. The chain's CDR3 is CASSQRGRAYNEQFF. The DNA for the CDR3 is TGTGCCAGCAGCCAACGCGGGAGGGCCTACAATGAGCAGTTCTTC. The chain joins TRBV14 to TRBJ2-1; 9 bases line up with TRBD2. Germline V lookup: CDR1 SGHDN, CDR2 FVKESK. After removal of 2 bases from V and 2 bases from J, the junction contained 1 base not matched to a gene. The CDR3 runs to 15 residues.

This clonotype was picked up many times. The J gene is TRBJ2-1, the V gene TRBV29-1, with 12 nucleotides matching TRBD2. The CDR3 covers 12 residues. Germline CDR1 SQVTM, CDR2 ANQGSEA. V shed 8 bases, J shed 13 bases, and the junction held 9 bases outside the gene matches. CDR3 loop: CSLRLAGVLQFF. CDR3 nucleotide sequence: TGCAGCCTCAGACTAGCGGGAGTCCTTCAGTTCTTC.

This clonotype has a count of ten or more. The chain is built from TRBV6-6 and TRBJ1-2, with TRBD1 identical over 8 bases. The germline V gene encodes CDR1 MNHNY and CDR2 SVGAGI (reference sequence). The CDR3 spans 15 residues. Germline trimming cut 2 bases from V and 8 bases from J; bases unmatched to any gene: 10. The CDR3 DNA sequence: TGTGCCAGCAGTTACGTCGGGACAGGCCACGGAGGCTACACCTTC. Translating gives CASSYVGTGHGGYTF.